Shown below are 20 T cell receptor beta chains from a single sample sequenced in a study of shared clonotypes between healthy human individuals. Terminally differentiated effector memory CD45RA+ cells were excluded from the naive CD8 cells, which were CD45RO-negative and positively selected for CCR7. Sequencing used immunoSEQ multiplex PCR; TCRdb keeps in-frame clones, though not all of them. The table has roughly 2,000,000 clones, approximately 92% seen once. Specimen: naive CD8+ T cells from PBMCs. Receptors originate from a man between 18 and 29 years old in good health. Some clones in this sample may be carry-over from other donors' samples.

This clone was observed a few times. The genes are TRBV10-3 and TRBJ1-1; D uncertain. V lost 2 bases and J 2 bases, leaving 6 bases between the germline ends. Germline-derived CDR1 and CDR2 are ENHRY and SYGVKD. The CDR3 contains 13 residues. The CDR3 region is CAISEGINTEAFF. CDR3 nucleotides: TGTGCCATCAGTGAGGGGATTAACACTGAAGCTTTCTTT.

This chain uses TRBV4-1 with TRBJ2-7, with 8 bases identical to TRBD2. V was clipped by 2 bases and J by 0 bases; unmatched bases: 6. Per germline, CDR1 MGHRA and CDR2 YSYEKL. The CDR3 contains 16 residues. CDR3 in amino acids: CASSQFTSGSSYEQYF. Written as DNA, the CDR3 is TGCGCCAGCAGCCAATTTACTAGCGGATCCTCCTACGAGCAGTACTTC.

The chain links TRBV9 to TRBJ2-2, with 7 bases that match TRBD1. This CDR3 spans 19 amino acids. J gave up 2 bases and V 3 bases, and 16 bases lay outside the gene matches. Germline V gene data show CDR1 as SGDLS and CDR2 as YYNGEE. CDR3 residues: CASSDRGSVMVGNTGELFF. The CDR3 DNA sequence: TGTGCCAGCAGCGACAGGGGTAGCGTCATGGTCGGCAACACCGGGGAGCTGTTTTTT.

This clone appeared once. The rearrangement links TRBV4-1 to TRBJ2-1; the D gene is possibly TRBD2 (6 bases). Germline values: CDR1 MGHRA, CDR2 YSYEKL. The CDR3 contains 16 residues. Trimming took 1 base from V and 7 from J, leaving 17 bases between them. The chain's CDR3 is CASSQVGGSGNNEQFF. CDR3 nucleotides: TGCGCCAGCAGCCAAGTAGGAGGGAGTGGTAATAATGAGCAGTTCTTC.

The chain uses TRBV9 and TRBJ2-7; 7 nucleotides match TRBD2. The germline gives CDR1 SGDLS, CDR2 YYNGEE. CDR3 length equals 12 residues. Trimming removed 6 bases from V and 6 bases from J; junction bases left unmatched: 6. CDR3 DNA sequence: TGTGCCAGCAATGCGGGAGCGGGCGAGCAGTACTTC. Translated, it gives CASNAGAGEQYF.

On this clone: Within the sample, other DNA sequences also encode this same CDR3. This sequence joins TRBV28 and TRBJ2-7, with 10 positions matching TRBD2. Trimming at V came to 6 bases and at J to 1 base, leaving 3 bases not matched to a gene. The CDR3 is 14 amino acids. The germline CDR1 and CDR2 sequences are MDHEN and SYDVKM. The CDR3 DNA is TGTGCCAGCAGGTGGACTAGCGGTTCCTACGAGCAGTACTTC. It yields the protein CASRWTSGSYEQYF.

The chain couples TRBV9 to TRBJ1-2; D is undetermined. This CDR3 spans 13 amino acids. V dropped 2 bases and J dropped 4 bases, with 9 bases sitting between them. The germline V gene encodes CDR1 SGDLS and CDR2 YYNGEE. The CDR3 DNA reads TGTGCCAGCAGCGTTTCAAGCAGCTATGGCTACACCTTC. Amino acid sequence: CASSVSSSYGYTF.

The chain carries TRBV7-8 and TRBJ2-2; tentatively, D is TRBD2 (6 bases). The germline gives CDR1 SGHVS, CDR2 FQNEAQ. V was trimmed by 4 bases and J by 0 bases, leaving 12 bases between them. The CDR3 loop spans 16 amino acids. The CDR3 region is CASSSQEGANTGELFF. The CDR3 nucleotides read TGTGCCAGCAGCTCCCAGGAGGGAGCGAACACCGGGGAGCTGTTTTTT.

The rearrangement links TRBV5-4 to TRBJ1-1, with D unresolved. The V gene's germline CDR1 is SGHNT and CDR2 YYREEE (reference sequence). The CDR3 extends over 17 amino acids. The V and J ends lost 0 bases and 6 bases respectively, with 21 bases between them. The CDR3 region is CASSLAVSTGETPEAFF. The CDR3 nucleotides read TGTGCCAGCAGCTTGGCGGTCTCTACCGGTGAAACCCCTGAAGCTTTCTTT.

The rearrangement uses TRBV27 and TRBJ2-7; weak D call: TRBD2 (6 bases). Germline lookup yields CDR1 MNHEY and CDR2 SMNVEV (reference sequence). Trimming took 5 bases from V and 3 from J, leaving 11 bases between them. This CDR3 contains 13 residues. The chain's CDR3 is CASSSGFNYEQYF. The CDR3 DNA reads TGTGCCAGCAGTAGCGGGTTTAACTACGAGCAGTACTTC.

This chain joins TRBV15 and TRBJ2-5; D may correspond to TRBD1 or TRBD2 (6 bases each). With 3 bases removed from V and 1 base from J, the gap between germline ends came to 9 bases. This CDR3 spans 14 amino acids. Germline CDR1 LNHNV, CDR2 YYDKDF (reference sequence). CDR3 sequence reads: CATSSGGFQETQYF. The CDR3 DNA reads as TGTGCCACCAGCAGCGGGGGCTTCCAAGAGACCCAGTACTTC. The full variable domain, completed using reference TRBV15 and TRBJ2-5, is DAMVIQNPRYQVTQFGKPVTLSCSQTLNHNVMYWYQQKSSQAPKLLFHYYDKDFNNEADTPDNFQSRRPNTSFCFLDIRSPGLGDTAMYLCATSSGGFQETQYFGPGTRLLVL.

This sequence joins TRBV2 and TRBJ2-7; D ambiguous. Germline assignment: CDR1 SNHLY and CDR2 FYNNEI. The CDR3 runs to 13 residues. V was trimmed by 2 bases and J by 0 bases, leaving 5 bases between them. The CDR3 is CASSESHSYEQYF. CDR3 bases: TGTGCCAGCAGTGAATCCCACTCCTACGAGCAGTACTTC.

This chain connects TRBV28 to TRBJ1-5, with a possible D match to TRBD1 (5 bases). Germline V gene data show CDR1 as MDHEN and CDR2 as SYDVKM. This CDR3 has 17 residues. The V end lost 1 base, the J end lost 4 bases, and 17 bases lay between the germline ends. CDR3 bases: TGTGCCAGCAGTTTATTATCTGTGCAGGGCCGTAATCAGCCCCAGCATTTT. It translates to CASSLLSVQGRNQPQHF.

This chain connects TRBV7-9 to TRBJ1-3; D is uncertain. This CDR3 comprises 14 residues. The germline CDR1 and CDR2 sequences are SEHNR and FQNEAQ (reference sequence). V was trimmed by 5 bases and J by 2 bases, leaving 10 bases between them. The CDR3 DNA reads TGTGCCAGCAGCCCCGGGAGGGCTGGAAACACCATATATTTT. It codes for CASSPGRAGNTIYF.

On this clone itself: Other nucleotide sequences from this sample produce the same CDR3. CDR3 in amino acids: CASSLSSGANVLTF. The CDR3 nucleotides read TGTGCCAGCAGCTTAAGCTCAGGGGCCAACGTCCTGACTTTC. This chain links TRBV6-5 with TRBJ2-6; the D is unclear. Looked up from germline, CDR1 is MNHEY and CDR2 is SVGAGI. Trimming took off 6 bases at V and 4 bases at J, with 10 bases between the two ends. This CDR3 is 14 amino acids long.

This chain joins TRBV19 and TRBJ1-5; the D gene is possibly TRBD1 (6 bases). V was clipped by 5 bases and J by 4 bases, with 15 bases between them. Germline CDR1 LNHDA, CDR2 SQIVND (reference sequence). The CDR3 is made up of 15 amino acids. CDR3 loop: CASSVRQEWNQPQHF. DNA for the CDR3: TGTGCCAGTAGTGTTAGACAGGAATGGAATCAGCCCCAGCATTTT.

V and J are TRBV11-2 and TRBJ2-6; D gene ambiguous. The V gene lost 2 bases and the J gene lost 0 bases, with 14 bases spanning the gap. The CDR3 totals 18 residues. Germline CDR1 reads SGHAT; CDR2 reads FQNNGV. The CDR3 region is CASSLILGRLSGANVLTF. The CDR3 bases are TGTGCCAGCAGCTTAATCTTAGGCCGCCTCTCTGGGGCCAACGTCCTGACTTTC.

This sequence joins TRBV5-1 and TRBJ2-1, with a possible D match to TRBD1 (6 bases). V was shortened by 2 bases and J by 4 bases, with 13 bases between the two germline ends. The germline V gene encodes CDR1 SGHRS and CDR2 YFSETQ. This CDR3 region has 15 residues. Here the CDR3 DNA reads TGCGCCAGCAGCTTCGCCACAGGGCCATACAATGAGCAGTTCTTC. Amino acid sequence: CASSFATGPYNEQFF.

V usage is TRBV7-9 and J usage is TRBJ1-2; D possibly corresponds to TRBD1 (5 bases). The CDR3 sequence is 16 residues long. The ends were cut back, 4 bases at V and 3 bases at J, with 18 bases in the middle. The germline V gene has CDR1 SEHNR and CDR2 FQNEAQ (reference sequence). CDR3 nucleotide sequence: TGTGCCAGCAGCTCTAACGGGGCAGCTCCAGACTATGGCTACACCTTC. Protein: CASSSNGAAPDYGYTF.

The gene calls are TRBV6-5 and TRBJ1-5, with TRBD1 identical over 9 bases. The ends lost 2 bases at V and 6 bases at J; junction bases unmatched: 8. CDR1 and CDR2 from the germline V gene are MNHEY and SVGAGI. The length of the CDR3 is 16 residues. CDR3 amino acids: CASSYVGDRVLQPQHF. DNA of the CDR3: TGTGCCAGCAGTTACGTTGGGGACAGGGTTCTTCAGCCCCAGCATTTT.